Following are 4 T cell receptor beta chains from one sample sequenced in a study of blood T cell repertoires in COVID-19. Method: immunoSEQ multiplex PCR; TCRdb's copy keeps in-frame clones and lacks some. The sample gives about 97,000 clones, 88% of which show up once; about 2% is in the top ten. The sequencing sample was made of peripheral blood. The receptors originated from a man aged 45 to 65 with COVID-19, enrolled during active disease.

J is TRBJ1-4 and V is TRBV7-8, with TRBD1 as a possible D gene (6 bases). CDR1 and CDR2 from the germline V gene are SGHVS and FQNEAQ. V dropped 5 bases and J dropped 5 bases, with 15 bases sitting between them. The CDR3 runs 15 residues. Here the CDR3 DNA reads TGTGCCAGCAGCCTCCGGGGGGGCTACAATGAAAAACTGTTTTTT. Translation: CASSLRGGYNEKLFF.

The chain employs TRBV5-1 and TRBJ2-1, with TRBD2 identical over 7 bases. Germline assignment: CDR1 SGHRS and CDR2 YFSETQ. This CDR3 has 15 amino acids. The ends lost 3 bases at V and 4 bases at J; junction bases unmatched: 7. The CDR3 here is CASSSGLVPYNEQFF. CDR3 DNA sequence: TGCGCCAGCAGCTCAGGACTAGTCCCATACAATGAGCAGTTCTTC.

Here the CDR3 reads CANYLFQGWGEKLFF. For the CDR3, the DNA is TGTGCCAACTATTTATTCCAGGGTTGGGGTGAAAAACTGTTTTTT. This chain links TRBV6-4 with TRBJ1-4; possibly TRBD1 for D (5 bases). This CDR3 has 15 residues. Germline V gives CDR1 MRHNA, CDR2 SNTAGT. V was shortened by 10 bases and J by 7 bases, with 22 bases between the two germline ends.

CDR3 nucleotides: TGTGCCAGCAGCTTGGATGGGGGGGGGAATCAGCCCCAGCATTTT. Translating gives CASSLDGGGNQPQHF. The chain has TRBV5-5 and TRBJ1-5; perhaps TRBD1 as D (5 bases). CDR3 size: 15 residues. Trimming left V 0 bases short and J 4 bases short, with 11 bases between. CDR1 is SGHKS and CDR2 is YYEKEE in the germline V gene (reference sequence).